These 23 T cell receptor beta chains share one sample of origin, sequenced in a study of shared clonotypes between healthy human individuals. The assay was immunoSEQ multiplex PCR, and TCRdb's table has in-frame clones only and misses some. The table has about 2 million clones, roughly 94% seen once; the top ten hold about 0.13%. The sequenced material came from naive CD4+ T cells sorted from blood. Subset denoted: CD45RA+ positively selected. The source of these receptors is a man between 18 and 35 years old in good health.

On this clone: The sample carries other DNA sequences with the same CDR3. The chain uses TRBV20-1 and TRBJ2-3; D gene uncertain. The CDR3 has 11 residues. Trimming stripped 2 bases from V and 6 bases from J, with 6 bases between. Per the germline V gene, CDR1 is DFQATT and CDR2 is SNEGSKA (reference sequence). CDR3 in amino acids: CSARLADTQYF. The CDR3 coding sequence is TGCAGTGCTAGACTTGCGGATACGCAGTATTTT.

V usage is TRBV19 and J usage is TRBJ1-2; D remains ambiguous. This CDR3 is built from 12 residues. V was shortened by 9 bases and J by 6 bases, with 14 bases between the two germline ends. Looked up from germline, CDR1 is LNHDA and CDR2 is SQIVND (reference sequence). CDR3 sequence (DNA): TGTGCCAGGAGGGCCTTTGAGGATGGCTACACCTTC. It is translated as CARRAFEDGYTF.

The rearrangement links TRBV30 to TRBJ1-5; D is uncertain. This CDR3 region has 15 residues. Germline assignment: CDR1 GTSNPN and CDR2 SVGIG (reference sequence). Trimming took off 0 bases at V and 0 bases at J, with 9 bases between the two ends. CDR3 in DNA: TGTGCCTGGAGTGTGGGCACTTATAGCAATCAGCCCCAGCATTTT. Its translation is CAWSVGTYSNQPQHF.

The CDR3 here is CASSSITPLPTGRNYGYTF. DNA for the CDR3: TGTGCCAGCAGTTCGATTACACCCCTCCCGACAGGGCGTAACTATGGCTACACCTTC. The chain uses TRBV28 and TRBJ1-2; 7 bases agree with TRBD1. Germline loops: CDR1 MDHEN, CDR2 SYDVKM. The CDR3 loop spans 19 amino acids. V lost 4 bases and J lost 1; bases outside the gene matches: 18.

J is TRBJ2-2 and V is TRBV29-1; D gene uncertain. The germline gives CDR1 SQVTM, CDR2 ANQGSEA. The CDR3 runs to 14 residues. Between the trimmed V and J ends, which lost 4 bases and 0 bases, there was a span of 9 bases. The CDR3 DNA reads TGCAGCGTTGTAGGAGAGACGAACACCGGGGAGCTGTTTTTT. Amino acid sequence: CSVVGETNTGELFF.

V usage is TRBV5-8 and J usage is TRBJ1-6; D remains unclear. CDR1 and CDR2 (germline): SGHTS, YDEGEE. The CDR3 is 13 amino acids. Trimming pared 5 bases from V and 5 bases from J, leaving 8 bases between. The CDR3, as DNA: TGTGCCAGCAGTCGTCGAGATAATTCACCCCTCCACTTT. Translation gives CASSRRDNSPLHF. The whole variable domain, filled in from reference TRBV5-8 and TRBJ1-6, reads EAGVTQSPTHLIKTRGQQATLRCSPISGHTSVYWYQQALGLGLQFLLWYDEGEERNRGNFPPRFSGRQFPNYSSELNVNALELEDSALYLCASSRRDNSPLHFGNGTRLTVT.

The chain carries TRBV7-2 and TRBJ2-3; D might be TRBD2 (7 bases). Trimming took 2 bases from V and 8 from J, leaving 26 bases between them. Per germline, CDR1 SGHTA and CDR2 FQGNSA. The CDR3 has 18 amino acids. CDR3 sequence (DNA): TGTGCCAGCAGCTTAAGAACGAAGGGGGGGTCGATTCGCCGTACGCAGTATTTT. It encodes CASSLRTKGGSIRRTQYF.

The chain joins TRBV9 to TRBJ2-1; D call uncertain. This CDR3 is 16 amino acids long. V lost 1 base to trimming and J lost 6 bases, with 17 bases between them. CDR1 is SGDLS, CDR2 YYNGEE, per germline. CDR3 nucleotide sequence: TGTGCCAGCAGCGTACGTCTTGACTTATCCCTCAATGAGCAGTTCTTC. It specifies CASSVRLDLSLNEQFF.

The V call is TRBV30, the J call TRBJ2-2; TRBD2 aligns across 12 bases. V shed 0 bases and J 13 bases; nucleotides not matched to a gene: 12. Germline V gene lookup returns CDR1 GTSNPN and CDR2 SVGIG (reference sequence). The CDR3 spans 16 residues. The CDR3 loop reads CAWSVARTSGTEGLFF. The CDR3 DNA is TGTGCCTGGAGTGTGGCTAGGACTAGCGGGACCGAGGGGCTGTTTTTT.

For this clone: Other DNA sequences within the sample encode an identical CDR3. The V gene is TRBV2, the J gene TRBJ1-1, with TRBD1 matching over 7 bases. The trim removed 4 bases at V and 3 bases at J, leaving 2 bases unmatched. Germline assignment: CDR1 SNHLY and CDR2 FYNNEI. The length of the CDR3 is 13 residues. Written as DNA, the CDR3 is TGTGCCAGCAGTGGACAGGGCGACACTGAAGCTTTCTTT. It translates to CASSGQGDTEAFF.

This clone was detected once. The V and J genes are TRBV28 and TRBJ1-5; D perhaps matches TRBD1 (5 bases). The germline CDR1 and CDR2 sequences are MDHEN and SYDVKM. The CDR3 runs 15 residues. The ends were cut back, 6 bases at V and 0 bases at J, with 12 bases in the middle. The CDR3 nucleotides read TGTGCCAGCAGCGGCGACAGTTATAGCAATCAGCCCCAGCATTTT. Translation: CASSGDSYSNQPQHF.

This clone came up once. No conserved phenylalanine or tryptophan is present at the end of the CDR3, so a read error is the likely explanation. The chain is built from TRBV6-5 and TRBJ1-2; D is unclear. Germline CDR1 and CDR2: MNHEY and SVGAGI. This CDR3 contains 14 residues. CDR3 sequence (DNA): TGTGCCATCAGTGAACCAGGAGAAAACTATGGCTACACCTCC. This sequence encodes CAISEPGENYGYTS.

The chain links TRBV5-4 to TRBJ2-2; D remains unclear. Germline CDR1 is SGHNT and CDR2 is YYREEE (reference sequence). V was clipped by 6 bases and J by 4 bases, with 10 bases between them. The CDR3 runs to 13 residues. Written as DNA, the CDR3 is TGTGCCAGCAATCCGGACCTCACCGGGGAGCTGTTTTTT. It translates to CASNPDLTGELFF.

The chain has TRBV7-2 and TRBJ2-4; no clear D. The CDR3 contains 12 residues. V dropped 1 base and J dropped 9 bases, with 7 bases sitting between them. Per germline, CDR1 SGHTA and CDR2 FQGNSA. CDR3 DNA sequence: TGTGCCAGCAGCTTAGGGGTGGGCATTCAGTACTTC. This codes for CASSLGVGIQYF.

This clone was detected once. This chain joins TRBV18 and TRBJ1-1; D is possibly TRBD1 (5 bases). The CDR3 has 15 amino acids. V was pared by 6 bases and J by 0 bases, with 14 bases between. The V gene's germline CDR1 is KGHSH and CDR2 LQKENI. This CDR3 reads CASSTSQDMNTEAFF. DNA of the CDR3: TGTGCCAGCTCTACCAGTCAGGACATGAACACTGAAGCTTTCTTT.

V is TRBV10-3 and J is TRBJ1-2; 7 bases are a match to TRBD1. CDR3 length: 16 amino acids. J was trimmed by 3 bases and V by 11 bases; bases with no gene match: 18. Germline loops: CDR1 ENHRY, CDR2 SYGVKD. As DNA, the CDR3 is TGTGCCGCTCGGGGGGGACCGGACAGGACCGACTATGGCTACACCTTC. Translated, it gives CAARGGPDRTDYGYTF.

As for this clone: In the same sample, other DNA sequences code for this CDR3. The rearrangement uses TRBV29-1 and TRBJ2-3, with TRBD2 matching 9 bases. The CDR3 consists of 14 residues. The germline gives CDR1 SQVTM, CDR2 ANQGSEA. V was clipped by 5 bases and J by 0 bases; unmatched bases: 3. The CDR3 DNA sequence: TGCAGCGTTCCTCTAGCGGGGAGCACAGATACGCAGTATTTT. Translating gives CSVPLAGSTDTQYF.

J is TRBJ2-7 and V is TRBV28; 7 bases align to TRBD1. The J segment lost 3 bases and the V segment lost 6 bases, leaving 2 bases of the junction unmatched. The CDR3 has 12 residues. Germline CDR1 MDHEN, CDR2 SYDVKM. The CDR3 region has the DNA TGTGCCAGCAGCTCAGGGGGCTACGAGCAGTACTTC. Protein product: CASSSGGYEQYF.

The gene calls are TRBV5-8 and TRBJ1-5; D is possibly TRBD1 (6 bases). Trimming took off 1 base at V and 7 bases at J, with 15 bases between the two ends. This CDR3 is 15 amino acids long. In germline, CDR1 is SGHTS, CDR2 YDEGEE. CDR3 protein: CASSLPGVIYQPQHF. Here the CDR3 DNA reads TGTGCCAGCAGCTTGCCAGGGGTAATATACCAGCCCCAGCATTTT.

This clone was seen just once. The chain recombines TRBV7-2 with TRBJ2-7; tentative D call: TRBD1 (6 bases). Trimming pared 7 bases from V and 0 bases from J, leaving 13 bases between. The CDR3 runs to 14 residues. CDR1 SGHTA and CDR2 FQGNSA come from the germline V gene. The CDR3 DNA follows: TGTGCCAGCACCACTTGGACAGTCTCCTACGAGCAGTACTTC. Amino acid sequence: CASTTWTVSYEQYF.

J is TRBJ2-4 and V is TRBV29-1; D is possibly TRBD2 (5 bases). Trimming took off 0 bases at V and 0 bases at J, with 9 bases between the two ends. This CDR3 is built from 15 residues. Germline CDR1 and CDR2: SQVTM and ANQGSEA. CDR3 residues: CSVEDRGLAKNIQYF. The CDR3 DNA reads as TGCAGCGTTGAAGATCGAGGGTTAGCCAAAAACATTCAGTACTTC. Combining the CDR3 with reference TRBV29-1 and TRBJ2-4 gives the whole variable domain SAVISQKPSRDICQRGTSLTIQCQVDSQVTMMFWYRQQPGQSLTLIATANQGSEATYESGFVIDKFPISRPNLTFSTLTVSNMSPEDSSIYLCSVEDRGLAKNIQYFGAGTRLSVL.

The chain links TRBV11-2 to TRBJ2-1; TRBD2 is a possible D gene (5 bases). Trimming cost V 5 bases and J 4 bases, with 12 bases left between them. In germline, CDR1 is SGHAT, CDR2 FQNNGV. This CDR3 comprises 14 residues. CDR3 in amino acids: CASSPLAGYNEQFF. The CDR3 DNA follows: TGTGCCAGCAGCCCCCTGGCGGGTTACAATGAGCAGTTCTTC.

The gene calls are TRBV7-6 and TRBJ1-5, with 9 bases lining up with TRBD1. V gave up 2 bases and J gave up 3 bases; unmatched junction bases: 5. Germline V gene data show CDR1 as SGHVS and CDR2 as FNYEAQ. The CDR3 totals 16 residues. Here the CDR3 reads CASSLYGTGPNQPQHF. DNA of the CDR3: TGTGCCAGCAGCTTATACGGGACAGGGCCCAATCAGCCCCAGCATTTT. The variable domain in full, with the rest retrieved from reference TRBV7-6 and TRBJ1-5, is GAGVSQSPRYKVTKRGQDVALRCDPISGHVSLYWYRQALGQGPEFLTYFNYEAQQDKSGLPNDRFSAERPEGSISTLTIQRTEQRDSAMYRCASSLYGTGPNQPQHFGDGTRLSIL.